This is a list of T cell receptor beta chains from one sample in a study of blood T cell repertoires in COVID-19. The assay was immunoSEQ multiplex PCR, and TCRdb's table has in-frame clones only and misses some. The table records 150,000 to 200,000 clones, about 85% of them present only once. Input material: peripheral blood. The receptors stem from a human donor with acute or convalescent COVID-19. The donor label of this sample is uncertain. Both conserved end residues are trimmed from each CDR3.

J	V	CDR3
TRBJ1-2	TRBV19	ASSEQGFYGYT
TRBJ2-7	TRBV2	ASGDRGGGEQY
TRBJ2-2	TRBV5-1	ASSLDRTGELF
TRBJ2-1	TRBV6-1	ASSETGQGNEQF
TRBJ1-1	TRBV19	ASTALGGYIRAF
TRBJ2-6	TRBV7-2	ASSLDSGSGANVLT
TRBJ1-6	TRBV11-1	ASSLLSDSPLH
TRBJ2-1	TRBV5-1	ASSPTSGGYNEQF
TRBJ1-4	TRBV11-3	ASSQSSNEKLF
TRBJ2-3	TRBV24-1	ATSDAGSLDTQY
TRBJ1-3	TRBV29-1	SVEDRHSGTGNTIY
TRBJ2-7	TRBV28	ASSLPDISYEQY
TRBJ2-1	TRBV3-1/TRBV3-2	ASSQIAGRIYNEQF
TRBJ2-3	TRBV21-1	ASSLPPGLAGGMNTQY
TRBJ1-5	TRBV6-1	ASSDRQGRTSNQPQH